One and the same sample provided the 21 T cell receptor beta chains below, sequenced in a study of PD-1 blockade in mismatch repair-deficient tumors. The repertoire was sequenced with immunoSEQ multiplex PCR; TCRdb's copy has only in-frame clones and lacks some. The repertoire includes about 22,000 clones, around four fifths of them detected once, and 15% to 20% sits in the top ten. This specimen consisted of peripheral blood, obtained 2 weeks after starting pembrolizumab. These receptors came from an adult with mismatch repair-deficient cancer.

V and J are TRBV19 and TRBJ2-5, with D unresolved. CDR1 and CDR2 (germline): LNHDA, SQIVND (reference sequence). This CDR3 is built from 13 residues. Between the trimmed V and J ends, which lost 3 bases and 4 bases, there was a span of 9 bases. In DNA, the CDR3 is TGTGCCAGTAGTATGGGGTCCGTAGAGACCCAGTACTTC. This codes for CASSMGSVETQYF. The variable domain in full, completed from reference TRBV19 and TRBJ2-5, reads DGGITQSPKYLFRKEGQNVTLSCEQNLNHDAMYWYRQDPGQGLRLIYYSQIVNDFQKGDIAEGYSVSREKKESFPLTVTSAQKNPTAFYLCASSMGSVETQYFGPGTRLLVL.

The chain combines TRBV28 with TRBJ1-2, with 11 bases that match TRBD1. Unmatched junction bases numbered 2, after V lost 6 bases and J lost 8 bases. The CDR3 totals 12 residues. Germline V gene sequence: CDR1 MDHEN, CDR2 SYDVKM. CDR3 bases: TGTGCCAGCAGGGACAGGGGGCTCGGCTACACCTTC. It yields the protein CASRDRGLGYTF.

The chain uses TRBV18 and TRBJ2-5, with 7 bases that match TRBD1. The CDR3 is 14 amino acids. Germline CDR1 is KGHSH and CDR2 is LQKENI. Germline trimming cut 0 bases from V and 3 bases from J; bases unmatched to any gene: 1. The CDR3, as DNA: TGTGCCAGCTCACCACCCCAGGGGGAAGAGACCCAGTACTTC. The encoded protein is CASSPPQGEETQYF. Full variable domain (rest looked up from reference TRBV18 and TRBJ2-5): NAGVMQNPRHLVRRRGQEARLRCSPMKGHSHVYWYRQLPEEGLKFMVYLQKENIIDESGMPKERFSAEFPKEGPSILRIQQVVRGDSAAYFCASSPPQGEETQYFGPGTRLLVL.

This rearrangement joins TRBV6-1 to TRBJ2-7, with 7 bases identical to TRBD2. V was pared by 2 bases and J by 4 bases, with 11 bases of the junction left unmatched. The CDR3 has 16 amino acids. Germline V gene sequence: CDR1 MNHNS, CDR2 SASEGT. The CDR3 sequence is CASSELGWSSGYEQYF. In DNA form, the CDR3 reads TGTGCCAGCAGTGAATTGGGCTGGTCTAGCGGATACGAGCAGTACTTC.

The gene calls are TRBV11-3 and TRBJ2-1, with a weak D call TRBD1 (5 bases). Germline lookup yields CDR1 SGHNT and CDR2 YENEEA. This CDR3 comprises 15 residues. The V and J ends lost 3 bases and 7 bases respectively, with 16 bases between them. DNA of the CDR3: TGTGCCAGCAGCTTTAGTACCAGGGCATTGAATGAGCAGTTCTTC. It translates to CASSFSTRALNEQFF.

DNA of the CDR3: TGTGCCTGGCCCACAGGGGAAGCTTTCTTT. Protein product: CAWPTGEAFF. The chain joins TRBV30 to TRBJ1-1; tentative D call: TRBD1 (6 bases). Germline CDR1 GTSNPN, CDR2 SVGIG (reference sequence). This CDR3 contains 10 residues. V was trimmed by 5 bases and J by 8 bases, leaving 9 bases between them. The variable domain in full, completed from reference TRBV30 and TRBJ1-1, reads SQTIHQWPATLVQPVGSPLSLECTVEGTSNPNLYWYRQAAGRGLQLLFYSVGIGQISSEVPQNLSASRPQDRQFILSSKKLLLSDSGFYLCAWPTGEAFFGQGTRLTVV.

The chain couples TRBV4-1 to TRBJ2-2, with TRBD2 matching over 8 bases. This CDR3 contains 17 residues. V lost 0 bases and J lost 2; bases outside the gene matches: 5. CDR1 is MGHRA and CDR2 is YSYEKL in the germline V gene. CDR3 DNA: TGCGCCAGCAGCCAAGAATCCGGGACTAGTAACACCGGGGAGCTGTTTTTT. Amino acid sequence: CASSQESGTSNTGELFF.

The chain combines TRBV10-2 with TRBJ1-5; 9 nucleotides match TRBD1. The germline CDR1 and CDR2 sequences are WSHSY and SAAADI. Germline trimming cut 4 bases from V and 2 bases from J; bases unmatched to any gene: 6. This CDR3 region has 16 residues. The CDR3 sequence: CASSVGDRAGNQPQHF. The CDR3 DNA sequence: TGCGCCAGCAGTGTAGGGGACAGGGCGGGCAATCAGCCCCAGCATTTT.

The chain joins TRBV7-9 to TRBJ2-5; D remains unclear. V was cut by 1 base and J by 2 bases, with 8 bases left in between. The CDR3 contains 14 residues. Germline CDR1 and CDR2: SEHNR and FQNEAQ (reference sequence). DNA for the CDR3: TGTGCCAGCAGCTTAGGGCGGAATCAAGAGACCCAGTACTTC. Translated, it gives CASSLGRNQETQYF.

The chain uses TRBV15 and TRBJ2-1; 8 bases match TRBD2. The CDR3 sequence is 15 residues long. The V and J ends lost 0 bases and 3 bases, in that order; junction bases with no gene match: 1. In germline, CDR1 is LNHNV, CDR2 YYDKDF (reference sequence). DNA for the CDR3: TGTGCCACCAGCAGAGATGCGGGAGGCTACAATGAGCAGTTCTTC. Its protein product is CATSRDAGGYNEQFF.

V gene TRBV5-1 combines with J gene TRBJ2-3; 9 nucleotides match TRBD2. The CDR3 is 16 residues long. Germline trimming cut 3 bases from V and 2 bases from J; bases unmatched to any gene: 7. CDR1 and CDR2 (germline): SGHRS, YFSETQ. The CDR3 DNA reads as TGCGCCAGCAGCTCACGGACTAGCGCGATCACAGATACGCAGTATTTT. This sequence encodes CASSSRTSAITDTQYF.

This chain uses TRBV29-1 with TRBJ1-1; weak D call: TRBD1 (5 bases). The CDR3 sequence is 12 residues long. Trimming took off 3 bases at V and 2 bases at J, with 7 bases between the two ends. Germline assignment: CDR1 SQVTM and CDR2 ANQGSEA. The CDR3 DNA reads as TGCAGCGTTGAGCAGGGAAACACTGAAGCTTTCTTT. Protein: CSVEQGNTEAFF.

This chain links TRBV4-3 with TRBJ1-2, with D uncertain. Germline lookup yields CDR1 LGHNA and CDR2 YSLEER. CDR3 length: 14 residues. V lost 1 base and J lost 1, with 7 bases in between. The CDR3 bases are TGCGCCAGCAGCCAAGGTAGCAATAACTATGGCTACACCTTC. Its translation: CASSQGSNNYGYTF.

This chain uses TRBV5-1 with TRBJ2-7, with TRBD2 identical over 11 bases. CDR1 and CDR2 from the germline V gene are SGHRS and YFSETQ. Losses at the gene ends were 5 bases for V and 2 bases for J; bases not matched to a gene: 0. CDR3 size: 13 residues. The CDR3 reads CASRGLAAYEQYF. For the CDR3, the DNA is TGCGCCAGCAGGGGACTAGCGGCCTACGAGCAGTACTTC.

The chain joins TRBV29-1 to TRBJ2-2, with D possibly TRBD2 on 5 matching bases. The CDR3 extends over 14 amino acids. Trimming pared 4 bases from V and 5 bases from J, leaving 14 bases between. Germline V lookup: CDR1 SQVTM, CDR2 ANQGSEA. The CDR3 reads CSVVVSSGTGELFF. The DNA of the CDR3 is TGCAGCGTTGTGGTTTCTTCGGGGACCGGGGAGCTGTTTTTT.

The chain recombines TRBV27 with TRBJ2-3; D is perhaps TRBD1 (6 bases). Trimming left V 5 bases short and J 6 bases short, with 21 bases between. CDR3 size: 16 residues. In germline, CDR1 is MNHEY, CDR2 SMNVEV (reference sequence). This CDR3 reads CASSPADRSSRDTQYF. CDR3 DNA sequence: TGTGCCAGCAGTCCCGCCGACAGGTCCTCACGGGATACGCAGTATTTT.

V and J are TRBV4-1 and TRBJ1-2, with 7 bases identical to TRBD1. Looked up from germline, CDR1 is MGHRA and CDR2 is YSYEKL. The CDR3 has 14 residues. J gave up 6 bases and V 2 bases, and 6 bases lay outside the gene matches. CDR3 residues: CASSQFVTGDGYTF. The CDR3 region has the DNA TGCGCCAGCAGCCAATTTGTAACAGGGGATGGCTACACCTTC.

The chain joins TRBV30 to TRBJ1-3; D unresolved. Germline lookup yields CDR1 GTSNPN and CDR2 SVGIG (reference sequence). V was cut by 0 bases and J by 0 bases, with 15 bases left in between. The length of the CDR3 is 17 residues. The CDR3 DNA is TGTGCCTGGAGTGTACTCCCCATGGCTAGCTCTGGAAACACCATATATTTT. Its translation is CAWSVLPMASSGNTIYF.

The chain recombines TRBV18 with TRBJ2-7; TRBD1 aligns across 11 bases. The germline V gene encodes CDR1 KGHSH and CDR2 LQKENI. Trimming removed 0 bases from V and 3 bases from J; junction bases left unmatched: 4. The CDR3 loop spans 16 amino acids. Here the CDR3 reads CASSPPGQGADYEQYF. CDR3 DNA sequence: TGTGCCAGCTCACCACCTGGACAGGGGGCGGACTACGAGCAGTACTTC.

In its sample, this clone was seen once. The chain recombines TRBV7-2 with TRBJ1-1; no definite D call. Trimming removed 2 bases at V and 1 base at J, with 5 bases between. This CDR3 region has 13 residues. CDR1 and CDR2 (germline): SGHTA, FQGNSA. CDR3 sequence reads: CASSLSENTEAFF. CDR3 bases: TGTGCCAGCAGCTTAAGCGAGAACACTGAAGCTTTCTTT.

The chain links TRBV7-9 to TRBJ1-1; tentative D call: TRBD1 (5 bases). V dropped 7 bases and J dropped 0 bases, with 15 bases sitting between them. From germline, CDR1 is SEHNR and CDR2 FQNEAQ (reference sequence). CDR3 size: 15 residues. The CDR3 loop reads CASKPYRYMNTEAFF. As DNA, the CDR3 is TGTGCCAGCAAACCTTACAGGTACATGAACACTGAAGCTTTCTTT.